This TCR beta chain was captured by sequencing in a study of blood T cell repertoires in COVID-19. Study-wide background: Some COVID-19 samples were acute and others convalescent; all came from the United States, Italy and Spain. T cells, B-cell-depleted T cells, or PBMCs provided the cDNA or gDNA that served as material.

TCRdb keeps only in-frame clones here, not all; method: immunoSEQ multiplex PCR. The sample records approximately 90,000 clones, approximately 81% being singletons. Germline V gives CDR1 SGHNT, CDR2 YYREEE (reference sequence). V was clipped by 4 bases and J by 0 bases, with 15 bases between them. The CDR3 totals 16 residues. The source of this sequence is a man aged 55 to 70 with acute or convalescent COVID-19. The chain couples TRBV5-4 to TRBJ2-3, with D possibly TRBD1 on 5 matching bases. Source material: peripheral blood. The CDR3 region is CASSPLRPGSTDTQYF. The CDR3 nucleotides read TGTGCCAGCAGCCCCCTTCGCCCAGGGAGCACAGATACGCAGTATTTT.